Following are 18 T cell receptor beta chains from one sample sequenced in a study of cytomegalovirus exposure and HLA in healthy donors. The PCR was carried out with 60 Vbeta primers and 13 Jbeta primers. Clones were sequenced by immunoSEQ multiplex PCR, and TCRdb holds only the in-frame ones, with some missing. The table has 95,000 to 150,000 clones, over 65% seen once. The sample comprised PBMCs. These receptors came from a woman between 40 and 55 years old in good health and CMV-seropositive.

About this clone itself: Mismatch with germline at one junction end may stem from a read error. V is TRBV7-7 and J is TRBJ2-5; TRBD2 matches 11 bases. This CDR3 comprises 16 residues. Germline V lookup: CDR1 SSHAT, CDR2 FNYEAQ (reference sequence). The CDR3, as DNA: TGTGCTAGCACCAATCTGGGACTAGCGGACCAAGAGACCCAGTACTTC. It translates to CASTNLGLADQETQYF.

The chain employs TRBV7-2 and TRBJ2-7, with D possibly matching TRBD1 (5 bases). Per the germline V gene, CDR1 is SGHTA and CDR2 is FQGNSA. Deletions cut 4 bases from V and 4 bases from J, with 14 bases between. There are 14 residues in the CDR3. CDR3: CASSSQGSSYEQYF. The CDR3 DNA is TGTGCCAGCAGCTCCCAGGGAAGCTCGTACGAGCAGTACTTC.

J is TRBJ1-3 and V is TRBV29-1, with no clear D. The germline CDR1 and CDR2 sequences are SQVTM and ANQGSEA. The CDR3 runs 14 residues. Trimming took off 6 bases at V and 0 bases at J, with 12 bases between the two ends. The CDR3, as DNA: TGCAGCGTCGTTCACCCGAGCTCTGGAAACACCATATATTTT. Its translation: CSVVHPSSGNTIYF.

The chain employs TRBV5-1 and TRBJ2-3; 13 positions agree with TRBD2. With V trimmed by 5 bases and J by 4 bases, 4 bases remained unmatched. The germline V gene has CDR1 SGHRS and CDR2 YFSETQ. This CDR3 comprises 15 residues. CDR3 protein: CASREGLAGADTQYF. CDR3 DNA: TGCGCCAGCAGAGAAGGACTAGCGGGAGCAGATACGCAGTATTTT. The complete variable domain, with remaining parts taken from reference TRBV5-1 and TRBJ2-3, reads KAGVTQTPRYLIKTRGQQVTLSCSPISGHRSVSWYQQTPGQGLQFLFEYFSETQRNKGNFPGRFSGRQFSNSRSEMNVSTLELGDSALYLCASREGLAGADTQYFGPGTRLTVL.

This sequence joins TRBV7-2 and TRBJ2-7, with 8 nucleotides matching TRBD1. The germline CDR1 and CDR2 sequences are SGHTA and FQGNSA. V shed 5 bases and J 3 bases; nucleotides not matched to a gene: 9. CDR3 length: 15 residues. The CDR3 DNA reads TGTGCCAGCAGCCCGCCCCCCGGGACAGGCTACGAGCAGTACTTC. As protein: CASSPPPGTGYEQYF.

The rearrangement uses TRBV2 and TRBJ1-2, with 8 bases identical to TRBD1. Trimming removed 6 bases from V and 9 bases from J; junction bases left unmatched: 9. From germline, CDR1 is SNHLY and CDR2 FYNNEI. The CDR3 spans 13 residues. The CDR3 region is CASSLDRGHSYTF. The CDR3 DNA reads as TGTGCCAGCAGCCTTGACAGGGGCCATAGCTACACCTTC.

The rearrangement uses TRBV5-4 and TRBJ1-4; TRBD1 matches at 7 bases. With V trimmed by 4 bases and J by 8 bases, 8 bases remained unmatched. CDR3 length equals 14 residues. Germline assignment: CDR1 SGHNT and CDR2 YYREEE (reference sequence). As DNA, the CDR3 is TGTGCCAGCAGCACCCGGGACAGAGGGGAAAAACTGTTTTTT. This gives the protein CASSTRDRGEKLFF. Full variable domain (missing parts from reference TRBV5-4 and TRBJ1-4): ETGVTQSPTHLIKTRGQQVTLRCSSQSGHNTVSWYQQALGQGPQFIFQYYREEENGRGNFPPRFSGLQFPNYSSELNVNALELDDSALYLCASSTRDRGEKLFFGSGTQLSVL.

The chain joins TRBV30 to TRBJ1-2; D is possibly TRBD1 (5 bases). The germline CDR1 and CDR2 sequences are GTSNPN and SVGIG (reference sequence). V was trimmed by 2 bases and J by 4 bases, leaving 11 bases between them. The CDR3 contains 13 residues. CDR3 loop: CAWSSGLFYGYTF. CDR3 nucleotide sequence: TGTGCCTGGAGTTCGGGACTTTTCTATGGCTACACCTTC.

This chain links TRBV15 with TRBJ2-5, with D possibly being TRBD1 (7 bases). Germline V gives CDR1 LNHNV, CDR2 YYDKDF (reference sequence). CDR3 length equals 16 residues. The V end lost 3 bases, the J end lost 5 bases, and 19 bases lay between the germline ends. CDR3 coding DNA: TGTGCCACCAGCAGCCCCTCCTGGAGGGGGCTCGAGACCCAGTACTTC. As protein: CATSSPSWRGLETQYF.

The chain couples TRBV13 to TRBJ2-4, with a possible D match to TRBD2 (5 bases). The CDR3 extends over 15 amino acids. V lost 2 bases to trimming and J lost 0 bases, with 8 bases between them. The V gene's germline CDR1 is PRHDT and CDR2 FYEKMQ (reference sequence). The CDR3 spells CASSLSAGAKNIQYF. In nucleotides, the CDR3 is TGTGCCAGCAGCTTATCGGCGGGAGCCAAAAACATTCAGTACTTC.

The gene calls are TRBV9 and TRBJ1-3; tentative D call: TRBD1 (6 bases). The CDR3 extends over 16 amino acids. Trimming took off 0 bases at V and 1 base at J, with 11 bases between the two ends. Germline lookup yields CDR1 SGDLS and CDR2 YYNGEE. The CDR3 nucleotides read TGTGCCAGCAGCGTAGCACAGGGAGGGTCTGGAAACACCATATATTTT. Amino acid sequence: CASSVAQGGSGNTIYF.

The J gene is TRBJ2-3, the V gene TRBV29-1, with D unclear. CDR1 and CDR2 (germline): SQVTM, ANQGSEA. Deletions cut 5 bases from V and 2 bases from J, with 5 bases between. The CDR3 sequence is 11 residues long. The CDR3 region has the DNA TGCAGCGTTCTTGTCACAGATACGCAGTATTTT. This encodes CSVLVTDTQYF.

V usage is TRBV7-9 and J usage is TRBJ1-4; maybe TRBD1 (5 bases). Looked up from germline, CDR1 is SEHNR and CDR2 is FQNEAQ (reference sequence). V was trimmed by 1 base and J by 7 bases, leaving 10 bases between them. This CDR3 has 14 residues. Written as DNA, the CDR3 is TGTGCCAGCAGCTTAGGCGCGACAGTTGAAAAACTGTTTTTT. Encoded protein: CASSLGATVEKLFF.

The chain links TRBV15 to TRBJ2-2; 11 bases fit TRBD1. CDR1 is LNHNV and CDR2 is YYDKDF in the germline V gene (reference sequence). The V and J ends lost 2 bases and 4 bases, in that order; junction bases with no gene match: 6. The CDR3 loop spans 17 amino acids. CDR3 amino acids: CATSRRTGGASTGELFF. CDR3 in DNA: TGTGCCACCAGCAGACGGACAGGGGGCGCTTCCACCGGGGAGCTGTTTTTT.

The rearrangement links TRBV7-3 to TRBJ2-1; TRBD1 agrees at 7 bases. The V gene end was trimmed by 5 bases and the J gene end by 6 bases; junction bases not matched to a gene: 10. The CDR3 runs 15 residues. Germline V CDR1 and CDR2: SGHTA, FQGTGA. The CDR3 protein is CASSPNPTGINEQFF. The CDR3 DNA reads as TGTGCCAGCAGCCCCAACCCGACAGGGATCAATGAGCAGTTCTTC.

The DNA for the CDR3 is TGCAGCGTCGCACCGGGGAGCACTAATGAAAAACTGTTTTTT. Translation gives CSVAPGSTNEKLFF. The genes are TRBV29-1 and TRBJ1-4; no firm D call. Germline CDR1 and CDR2: SQVTM and ANQGSEA. There are 14 residues in the CDR3. V shed 6 bases and J shed 2 bases, with 13 bases lying between them.

V usage is TRBV7-2 and J usage is TRBJ1-1, with D hard to call. Trimming took 1 base from V and 5 from J, leaving 14 bases between them. The CDR3 loop spans 15 amino acids. CDR1 SGHTA and CDR2 FQGNSA come from the germline V gene. DNA for the CDR3: TGTGCCAGCAGCTTAGGTACGGGAATAAGGACTGAAGCTTTCTTT. It specifies CASSLGTGIRTEAFF.

The rearrangement links TRBV5-1 to TRBJ2-3; TRBD1 aligns across 10 bases. Germline CDR1 is SGHRS and CDR2 is YFSETQ. The CDR3 runs 16 residues. The junction had 11 bases not matched to a gene; V was cut back by 9 bases and J by 1 base. The DNA of the CDR3 is TGCGCCACCTATGACGGGACAGGGGTCCGCACAGATACGCAGTATTTT. Translating it yields CATYDGTGVRTDTQYF. The whole variable domain, filled in from reference TRBV5-1 and TRBJ2-3, reads KAGVTQTPRYLIKTRGQQVTLSCSPISGHRSVSWYQQTPGQGLQFLFEYFSETQRNKGNFPGRFSGRQFSNSRSEMNVSTLELGDSALYLCATYDGTGVRTDTQYFGPGTRLTVL.